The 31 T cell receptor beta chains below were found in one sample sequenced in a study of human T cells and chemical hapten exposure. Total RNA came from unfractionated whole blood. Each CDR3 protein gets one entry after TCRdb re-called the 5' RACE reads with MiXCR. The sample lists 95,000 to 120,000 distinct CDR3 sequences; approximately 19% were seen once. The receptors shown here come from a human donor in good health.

The CDR3 DNA follows: TGCAGTGCCCAGGACGGTTCTAAGTGGGGAAACACCATATATTTT. This translates into CSAQDGSKWGNTIYF. The genes are TRBV20-1 and TRBJ1-3; D is uncertain. V dropped 6 bases and J dropped 4 bases, with 19 bases sitting between them. CDR1 DFQATT and CDR2 SNEGSKA come from the germline V gene (reference sequence). This CDR3 is 15 amino acids long.

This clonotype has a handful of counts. The DNA for the CDR3 is TGCAGCGTTGAATGGGTTGGGGGGGACATTCAGTACTTC. Its protein product is CSVEWVGGDIQYF. This chain links TRBV29-1 with TRBJ2-4, with 7 bases that match TRBD2. The CDR3 is 13 amino acids. V lost 2 bases, J lost 8 bases, and 6 bases stayed unmatched. CDR1 and CDR2 (germline): SQVTM, ANQGSEA.

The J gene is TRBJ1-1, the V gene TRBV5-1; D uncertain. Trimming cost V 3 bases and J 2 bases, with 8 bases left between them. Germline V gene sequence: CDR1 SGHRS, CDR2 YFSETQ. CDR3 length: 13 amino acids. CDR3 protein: CASSSSLNTEAFF. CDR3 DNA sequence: TGCGCCAGCAGCTCGTCACTTAACACTGAAGCTTTCTTT.

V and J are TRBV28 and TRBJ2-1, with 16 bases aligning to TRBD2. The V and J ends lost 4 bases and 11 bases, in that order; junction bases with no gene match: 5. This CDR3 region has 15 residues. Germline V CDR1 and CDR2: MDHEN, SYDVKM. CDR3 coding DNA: TGTGCCAGCAGTTCCGTGGGACTAGCGGGAGGGAAGCAGTTCTTC. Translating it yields CASSSVGLAGGKQFF.

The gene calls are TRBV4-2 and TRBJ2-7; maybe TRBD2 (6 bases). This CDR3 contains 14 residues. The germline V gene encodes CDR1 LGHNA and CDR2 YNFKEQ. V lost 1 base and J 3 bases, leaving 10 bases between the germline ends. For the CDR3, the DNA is TGTGCCAGCAGCCAAGTTGCGGGGAACTACGAGCAGTACTTC. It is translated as CASSQVAGNYEQYF.

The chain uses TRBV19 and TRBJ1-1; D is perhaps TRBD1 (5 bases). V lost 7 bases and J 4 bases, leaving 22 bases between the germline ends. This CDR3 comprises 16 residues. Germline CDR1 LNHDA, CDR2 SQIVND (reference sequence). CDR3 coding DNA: TGTGCCAGTACCCCATTAACCCGGGGCGGTGGCACTGAAGCTTTCTTT. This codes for CASTPLTRGGGTEAFF. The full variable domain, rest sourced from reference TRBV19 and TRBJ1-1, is DGGITQSPKYLFRKEGQNVTLSCEQNLNHDAMYWYRQDPGQGLRLIYYSQIVNDFQKGDIAEGYSVSREKKESFPLTVTSAQKNPTAFYLCASTPLTRGGGTEAFFGQGTRLTVV.

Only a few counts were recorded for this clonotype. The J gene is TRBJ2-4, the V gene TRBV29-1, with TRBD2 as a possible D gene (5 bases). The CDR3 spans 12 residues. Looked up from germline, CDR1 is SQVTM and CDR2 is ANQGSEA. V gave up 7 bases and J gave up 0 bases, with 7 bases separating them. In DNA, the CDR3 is TGCAGCGGCGGAGGAGCCAAAAACATTCAGTACTTC. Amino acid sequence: CSGGGAKNIQYF.

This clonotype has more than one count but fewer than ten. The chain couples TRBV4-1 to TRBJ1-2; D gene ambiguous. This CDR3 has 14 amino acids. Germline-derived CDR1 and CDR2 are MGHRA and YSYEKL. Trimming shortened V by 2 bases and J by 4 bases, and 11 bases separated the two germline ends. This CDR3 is CASSQKDGVYGYTF. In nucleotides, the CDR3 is TGCGCCAGCAGCCAAAAGGACGGGGTCTATGGCTACACCTTC.

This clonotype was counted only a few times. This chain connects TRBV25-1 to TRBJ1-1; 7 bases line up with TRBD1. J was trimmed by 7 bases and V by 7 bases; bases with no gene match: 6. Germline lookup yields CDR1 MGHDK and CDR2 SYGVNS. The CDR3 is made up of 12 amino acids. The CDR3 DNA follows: TGTGCCAGCACCCGACAGGGCAATGAAGCTTTCTTT. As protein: CASTRQGNEAFF.

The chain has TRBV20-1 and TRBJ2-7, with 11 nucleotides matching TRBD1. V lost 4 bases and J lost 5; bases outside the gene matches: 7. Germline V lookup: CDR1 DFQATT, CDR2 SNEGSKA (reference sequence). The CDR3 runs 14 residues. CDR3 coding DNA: TGCAGTGCTACCCGGACAGGGGGCCAGAACGAGCAGTACTTC. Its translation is CSATRTGGQNEQYF.

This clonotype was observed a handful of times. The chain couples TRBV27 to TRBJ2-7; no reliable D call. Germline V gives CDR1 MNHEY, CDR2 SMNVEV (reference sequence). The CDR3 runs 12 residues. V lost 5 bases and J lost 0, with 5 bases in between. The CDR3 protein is CASSPLSYEQYF. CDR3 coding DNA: TGTGCCAGCAGTCCTCTCTCCTACGAGCAGTACTTC.

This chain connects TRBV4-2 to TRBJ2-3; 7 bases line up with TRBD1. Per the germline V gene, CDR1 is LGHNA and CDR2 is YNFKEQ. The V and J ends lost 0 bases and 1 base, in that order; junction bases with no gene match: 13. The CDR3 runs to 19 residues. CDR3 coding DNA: TGTGCCAGCAGCCAAGATCGGCTGAGACAGGGCGGCCGCACAGATACGCAGTATTTT. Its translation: CASSQDRLRQGGRTDTQYF.

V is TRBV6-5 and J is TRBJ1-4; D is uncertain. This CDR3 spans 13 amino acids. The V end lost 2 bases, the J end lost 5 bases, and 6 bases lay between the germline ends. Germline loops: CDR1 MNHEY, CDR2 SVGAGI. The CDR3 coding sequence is TGTGCCAGCAGTTACAATTCGAATGAAAAACTGTTTTTT. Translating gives CASSYNSNEKLFF.

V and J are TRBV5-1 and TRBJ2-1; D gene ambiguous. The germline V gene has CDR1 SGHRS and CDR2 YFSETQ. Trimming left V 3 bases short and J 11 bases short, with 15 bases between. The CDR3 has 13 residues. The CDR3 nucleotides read TGCGCCAGCAGCTCGGGCCCCGTCGAGAAGCAGTTCTTC. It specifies CASSSGPVEKQFF.

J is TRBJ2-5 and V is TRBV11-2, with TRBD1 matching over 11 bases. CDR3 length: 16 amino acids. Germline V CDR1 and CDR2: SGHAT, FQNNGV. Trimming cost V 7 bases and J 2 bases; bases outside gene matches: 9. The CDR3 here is CASTIMGTGGQETQYF. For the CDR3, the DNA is TGTGCCAGCACCATAATGGGGACAGGGGGTCAAGAGACCCAGTACTTC.

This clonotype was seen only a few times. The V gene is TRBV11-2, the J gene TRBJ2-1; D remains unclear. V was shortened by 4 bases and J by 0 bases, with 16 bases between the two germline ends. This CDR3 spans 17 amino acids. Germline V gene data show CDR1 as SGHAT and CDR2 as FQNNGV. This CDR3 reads CASSSTSSHRSYNEQFF. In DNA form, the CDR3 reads TGTGCCAGCAGCTCAACGTCCAGCCACCGCTCCTACAATGAGCAGTTCTTC.

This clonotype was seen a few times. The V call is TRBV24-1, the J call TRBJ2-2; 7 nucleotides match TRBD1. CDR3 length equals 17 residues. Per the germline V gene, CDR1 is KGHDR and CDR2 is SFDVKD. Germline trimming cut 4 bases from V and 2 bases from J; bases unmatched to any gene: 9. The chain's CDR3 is CATSERRNRGNTGELFF. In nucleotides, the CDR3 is TGTGCCACCAGTGAAAGAAGGAACAGGGGAAACACCGGGGAGCTGTTTTTT.

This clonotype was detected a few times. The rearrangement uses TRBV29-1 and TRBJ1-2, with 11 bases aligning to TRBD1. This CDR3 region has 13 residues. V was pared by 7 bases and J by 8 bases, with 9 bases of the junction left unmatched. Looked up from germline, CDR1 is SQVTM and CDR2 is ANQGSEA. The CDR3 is CSAGQGASGGYTF. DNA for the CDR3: TGCAGCGCTGGACAGGGGGCATCAGGAGGCTACACCTTC.

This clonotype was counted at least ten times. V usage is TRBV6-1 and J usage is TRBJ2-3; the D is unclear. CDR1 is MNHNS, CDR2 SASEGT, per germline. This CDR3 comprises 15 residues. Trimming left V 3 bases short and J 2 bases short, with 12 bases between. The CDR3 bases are TGTGCCAGCAGTGACGGCCCCCGGTACACAGATACGCAGTATTTT. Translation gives CASSDGPRYTDTQYF.

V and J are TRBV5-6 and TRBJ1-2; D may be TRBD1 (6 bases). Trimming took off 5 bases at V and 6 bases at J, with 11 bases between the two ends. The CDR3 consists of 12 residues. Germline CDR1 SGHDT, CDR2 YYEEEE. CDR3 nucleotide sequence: TGTGCCAGCAGGTCGGGGGGCCATGGCTACACCTTC. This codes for CASRSGGHGYTF. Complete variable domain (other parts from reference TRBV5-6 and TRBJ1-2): DAGVTQSPTHLIKTRGQQVTLRCSPKSGHDTVSWYQQALGQGPQFIFQYYEEEERQRGNFPDRFSGHQFPNYSSELNVNALLLGDSALYLCASRSGGHGYTFGSGTRLTVV.

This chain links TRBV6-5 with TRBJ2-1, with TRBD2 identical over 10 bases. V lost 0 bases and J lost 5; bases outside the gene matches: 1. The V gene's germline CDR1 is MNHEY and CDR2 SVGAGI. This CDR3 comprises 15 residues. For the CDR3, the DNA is TGTGCCAGCAGTTACTCAGGACTAGCGGACAATGAGCAGTTCTTC. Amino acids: CASSYSGLADNEQFF.

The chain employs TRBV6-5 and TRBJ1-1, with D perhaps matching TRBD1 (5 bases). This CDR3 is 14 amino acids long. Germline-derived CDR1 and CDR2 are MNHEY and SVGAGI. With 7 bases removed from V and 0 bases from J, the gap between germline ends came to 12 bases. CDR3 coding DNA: TGTGCCAGCACCCCAGACAGCCTGAACACTGAAGCTTTCTTT. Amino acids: CASTPDSLNTEAFF.

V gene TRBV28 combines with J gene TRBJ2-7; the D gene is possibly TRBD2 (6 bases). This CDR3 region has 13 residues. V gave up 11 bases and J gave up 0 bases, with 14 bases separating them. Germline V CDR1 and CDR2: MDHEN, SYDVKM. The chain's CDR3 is CAGRDGVSYEQYF. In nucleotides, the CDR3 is TGTGCCGGGCGGGACGGGGTCTCCTACGAGCAGTACTTC. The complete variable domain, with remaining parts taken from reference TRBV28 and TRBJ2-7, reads DVKVTQSSRYLVKRTGEKVFLECVQDMDHENMFWYRQDPGLGLRLIYFSYDVKMKEKGDIPEGYSVSREKKERFSLILESASTNQTSMYLCAGRDGVSYEQYFGPGTRLTVT.

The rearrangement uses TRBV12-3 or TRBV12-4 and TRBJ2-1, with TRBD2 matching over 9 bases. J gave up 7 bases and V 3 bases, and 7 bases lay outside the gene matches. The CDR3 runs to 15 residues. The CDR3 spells CASSFSAGGPNEQFF. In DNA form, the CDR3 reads TGTGCCAGCAGTTTTAGTGCGGGAGGGCCGAATGAGCAGTTCTTC.

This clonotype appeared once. In nucleotides, the CDR3 is TGTGCCAGCAGTGATCAAAATGAAGCTTTCTTT. Amino acid sequence: CASSDQNEAFF. The V call is TRBV2, the J call TRBJ1-1; D is unclear. The CDR3 runs to 11 residues. The V end lost 3 bases, the J end lost 7 bases, and 6 bases lay between the germline ends. Germline values: CDR1 SNHLY, CDR2 FYNNEI.

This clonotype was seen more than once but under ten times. CDR3 in amino acids: CASSLVGDNEQFF. DNA for the CDR3: TGTGCCAGCAGCTTGGTCGGGGACAATGAGCAGTTCTTC. The chain joins TRBV5-4 to TRBJ2-1; weak D call: TRBD2 (5 bases). The CDR3 totals 13 residues. V lost 0 bases to trimming and J lost 5 bases, with 6 bases between them. CDR1 and CDR2 (germline): SGHNT, YYREEE (reference sequence).

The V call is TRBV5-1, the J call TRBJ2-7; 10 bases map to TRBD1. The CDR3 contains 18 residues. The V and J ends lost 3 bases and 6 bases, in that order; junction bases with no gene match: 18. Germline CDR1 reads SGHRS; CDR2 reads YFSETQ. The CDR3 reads CASSWNTPGQGSRVEQYF. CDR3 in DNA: TGCGCCAGCAGCTGGAATACCCCGGGACAGGGGTCGCGAGTCGAGCAGTACTTC.

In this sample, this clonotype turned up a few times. The CDR3 sequence: CASSPSGTLPSEKLFF. The CDR3 region has the DNA TGTGCCAGCTCACCATCGGGGACCCTGCCAAGTGAAAAACTGTTTTTT. The rearrangement uses TRBV18 and TRBJ1-4; D may be TRBD1 (5 bases). Germline V CDR1 and CDR2: KGHSH, LQKENI. The CDR3 consists of 16 residues. The V end was cut by 2 bases, the J end by 7 bases, with 17 bases between.

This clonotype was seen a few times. CDR3 in amino acids: CASSQIAETDTQYF. The CDR3 nucleotides read TGTGCCAGCAGCCAAATAGCGGAAACAGATACGCAGTATTTT. This chain connects TRBV4-2 to TRBJ2-3; TRBD2 might be the D (6 bases). Germline CDR1 is LGHNA and CDR2 is YNFKEQ. Trimming took 2 bases from V and 3 from J, leaving 9 bases between them. The CDR3 consists of 14 residues.

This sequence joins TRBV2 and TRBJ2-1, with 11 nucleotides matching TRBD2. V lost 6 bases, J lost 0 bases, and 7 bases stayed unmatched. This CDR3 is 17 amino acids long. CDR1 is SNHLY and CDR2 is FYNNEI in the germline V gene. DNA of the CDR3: TGTGCCAGCAGGGCTAGCGGGAGGCGAAGCTCCTACAATGAGCAGTTCTTC. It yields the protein CASRASGRRSSYNEQFF.

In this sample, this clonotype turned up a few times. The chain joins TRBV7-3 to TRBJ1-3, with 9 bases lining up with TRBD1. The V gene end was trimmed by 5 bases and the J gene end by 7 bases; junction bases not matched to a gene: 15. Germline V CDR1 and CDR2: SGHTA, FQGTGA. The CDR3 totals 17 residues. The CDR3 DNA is TGTGCCAGCAGCCGAACTCCCCCCGGGACAGGGAGGAACACCATATATTTT. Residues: CASSRTPPGTGRNTIYF.